The following is a T cell receptor beta chain sequence with its context. This clonotype was observed at least ten times. The antigen this receptor binds is unknown. Nothing much larger sits one base from this clone, and base qualities are not available. This entry comes from a study of neurological immune-mediated disorders (dated by TCRdb to between 2019 and 2020). In the study overall: Peripheral blood TCR-beta repertoires from patients with HTLV-I-associated myelopathy (HAM/TSP), patients with multiple sclerosis, and healthy controls were compared in the study using UMI-based sequencing. Longitudinal samples, technical triplicates and paired sorted CD4+ and CD8+ T-cell subsets, alongside PBMC samples, were included among the roughly 97 TCR-beta libraries. The cohort included approximately 68 subjects: about 15 with HAM/TSP, around 34 with multiple sclerosis, and some 20 healthy controls. The study at large found these results: Expanded clones from different subjects shared no identical CDR3 amino acid sequences, which suggests that TCR-beta repertoires were private in all groups. TCR clonal expansion was highest in HAM/TSP patients and lowest in MS patients, with MS patients falling below even healthy controls.

From the cysteine through the phenylalanine, the CDR3 covers 14 amino acids. The only DNA kept is the CDR3, 42 bases in frame from the first base. CDR1 and CDR2 are drawn from the germline V gene: MGHRA, YSYEKL. Unmatched junction bases come to 7, with V trimmed by 6 bases and J by 8 bases. To synthesize cDNA, template-switch 5'RACE was performed with a primer carrying a 10-nucleotide random unique molecular identifier so that each TCR transcript was tagged. Over 180 million TCR-beta sequences, covering 15-18 subjects, were produced in each sequencing run. The RNeasy kit was used to extract total RNA. TCR-beta VDJ regions were amplified with primers for the TCR constant region and the 5'RACE anchor, using the KAPA Real-time Library Amplification kit. A first PCR added sample indexes and Illumina adaptors, after which a second PCR increased the library yield. The roughly 650 bp TCR product was size-selected on a 2% E-gel SizeSelection system after Ampure bead purification. Before pooling, libraries had their quality checked on a Bioanalyzer, their concentration measured with Qubit, and their quantity determined with the Kapa Library Quantification kit. Paired-end 2 x 150 bp sequencing of the libraries was performed on an Illumina HiSeq 2500. To increase sequence diversity, roughly 24-31% phiX was spiked into each library pool. In the paper's pipeline: Quality-filtered reads were processed with the UMI-based MiGEC pipeline, and over 80% of raw TCR sequences were removed by the MiGEC pipeline during error correction. IMGT germline references were used for alignment of VDJ genes, and clonotypes were defined by a unique CDR3 amino acid sequence together with V-J genes. Clonal expansion, Shannon diversity and CDR3 relatedness (CalcPairwiseDistances, ClusterSamples) were evaluated with VDJtools, and phylogenetic trees were built with CLCbio workbench. Using coefficient-of-variation modelling across technical triplicates, the study counted a clone as expanded if it had at least 8 unique UMIs. Using fastp trimming at Q25 and MiXCR clonotype assembly, TCRdb reanalyzed the public sequencing data and kept in-frame beta chains. Every distinct CDR3 protein forms one entry, paired with its most common genes and DNA. The V and J calls and clone size come from TCRdb's table, not from the authors' own analysis. Present in this sample are 50,000 or so distinct CDR3 sequences, about a tenth of which were seen just once. Around 20% of the sample rests with the top ten.

For unsorted PBMC libraries, 2 million PBMCs were used after storage in RNAlater at -80 degrees C until RNA extraction. Peripheral blood underwent Ficoll-Hypaque density gradient centrifugation to isolate PBMCs, which were then cryopreserved in liquid nitrogen. This TCR was sampled from a woman between 35 and 50 years old with HTLV-1-associated myelopathy (HAM/TSP). The chain uses TRBV4-1 and TRBJ1-4; TRBD1 matches 9 bases in the middle. The sample consisted of PBMCs. The CDR3 is CASRRQGEGEKLFF. The DNA sequence follows: TGCGCCAGCAGACGACAGGGGGAGGGAGAAAAACTGTTTTTT.